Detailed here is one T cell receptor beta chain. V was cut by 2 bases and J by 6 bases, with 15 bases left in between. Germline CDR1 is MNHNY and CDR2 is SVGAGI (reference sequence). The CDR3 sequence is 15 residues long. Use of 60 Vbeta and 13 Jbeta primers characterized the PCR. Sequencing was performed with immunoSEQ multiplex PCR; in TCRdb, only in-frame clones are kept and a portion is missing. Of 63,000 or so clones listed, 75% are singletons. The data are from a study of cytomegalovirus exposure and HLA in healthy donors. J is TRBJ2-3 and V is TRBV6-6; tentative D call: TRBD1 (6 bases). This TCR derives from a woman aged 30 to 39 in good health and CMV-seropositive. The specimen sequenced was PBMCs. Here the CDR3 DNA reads TGTGCCAGCAGTTACCCAGGGGCAGTTAGTGATACGCAGTATTTT. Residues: CASSYPGAVSDTQYF.